This TCR beta chain was captured by sequencing in a study of T cells after yellow fever vaccination (dated by TCRdb to the late 2010s). In terms of the full investigation: Libraries from fractions with low cell numbers were prepared with the SMART-Seq v4 Ultra Low Input RNA kit. Two healthy male donors, one aged 18 to 30 and one aged 30 to 40 years, made up the cohort. To track T-cell clones before and after primary and booster YFV17D yellow fever vaccination, bulk TCR alpha and beta repertoires were sequenced longitudinally. Blood was collected at multiple timepoints before and after primary and secondary immunization, and bulk PBMC replicates and cell subsets were isolated. The study at large found these results: After the booster, most clones that had expanded after primary vaccination were detected again (approximately 95% of CD4 and over 75% of CD8), suggesting broad maintenance of memory. A small share of clonotypes occurred in both CD4 and CD8 compartments, likely arising from convergent recombination. The secondary T-cell response was found to be weaker but faster than the primary response, with a peak reached on day 5 rather than on day 15. The study included only a couple of donors, which limits how far the findings can be generalized. Because abundant contaminating clonotypes from the bulk population could be contained in FACS-sorted repertoires, computational filtering was required.

CDR1 and CDR2, per the germline V gene, are MGHRA and YSYEKL. The junction shows trimming of 4 bases on V and 1 base on J, and the gene matches do not reach 8 bases of it. The CDR3 sequence holds 16 residues, the cysteine and phenylalanine included. The only DNA kept is the CDR3, 48 bases in frame from the first base. The treatment or condition label, as the study defines it: live attenuated yellow fever vaccine strain. PBMCs were isolated from peripheral blood using a standard Ficoll-Paque protocol. Dynabeads CD4 and CD8 positive selection kits were used to isolate the CD4 and CD8 T-cell fractions. RNA was extracted with TriZol from bulk PBMCs, CD4 and CD8 fractions, and dextramer-positive and dextramer-negative fractions. Concerning this clonotype: Its cognate antigen has yet to be identified. One base away there is no much larger clone; base qualities are not given.

Sequencing used an Illumina NovaSeq 6000. TCR cDNA was made using 5'RACE template switching, a step that added a universal primer site and unique molecular identifiers. Priming of cDNA synthesis was performed from both the TCR alpha and TCR beta constant segments. Library amplification involved two PCR steps, and the second step added sample barcodes and sequencing adapters. Libraries were sequenced on Illumina HiSeq 2500 (2x100 bp) or NovaSeq (2x150 bp). The authors' pipeline ran thus. Reads were demultiplexed and collapsed into UMI consensus sequences with MIGEC, and V(D)J alignment was performed with MiXCR. Vaccine-responding clonotypes were defined with edgeR using replicate PBMC samples, requiring FDR below 0.01 and a log2 fold change above 5 up to day 15. Each bulk clonotype received a CD4 or CD8 identity based on whether the sequenced CD4 or CD8 repertoire contained that clonotype at higher abundance. TCRdb reworked the public reads: Q25 trimming with fastp, MiXCR clone assembly, productive beta chains retained. Each CDR3 protein gets just one entry, which takes the most common genes and DNA from the rows behind it. In this record, the V and J calls reflect TCRdb's handling and not the investigators' own analysis. The sample yields 100,000 to 150,000 distinct CDR3 sequences; approximately 14% were counted once. Of the sample, approximately 39% falls within the top ten clones.

This TCR derives from a man younger than 35 who received the YFV17D yellow fever vaccine. The sample consisted of CD8+ T cells sorted from PBMCs, taken 5 days after the yellow fever booster vaccination. In this chain, TRBV4-1 is recombined with TRBJ1-2, and 8 junctional nucleotides match TRBD1. The CDR3 has the sequence CASSLSGQGINYGYTF. The DNA reads TGCGCCAGCAGCCTCTCCGGACAGGGCATTAACTATGGCTACACCTTC.